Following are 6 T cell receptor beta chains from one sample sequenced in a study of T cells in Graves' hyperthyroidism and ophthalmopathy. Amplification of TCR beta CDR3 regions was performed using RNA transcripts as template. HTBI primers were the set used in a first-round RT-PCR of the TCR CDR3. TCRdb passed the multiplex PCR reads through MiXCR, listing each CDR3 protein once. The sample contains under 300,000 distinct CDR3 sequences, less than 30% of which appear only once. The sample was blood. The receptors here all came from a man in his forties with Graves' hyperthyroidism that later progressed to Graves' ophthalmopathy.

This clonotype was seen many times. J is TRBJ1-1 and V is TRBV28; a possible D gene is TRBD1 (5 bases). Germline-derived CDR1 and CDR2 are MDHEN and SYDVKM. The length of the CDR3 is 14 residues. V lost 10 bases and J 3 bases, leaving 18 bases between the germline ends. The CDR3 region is CATRAGGWDTEAFF. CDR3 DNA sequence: TGTGCCACGCGAGCGGGGGGGTGGGACACTGAAGCTTTCTTT.

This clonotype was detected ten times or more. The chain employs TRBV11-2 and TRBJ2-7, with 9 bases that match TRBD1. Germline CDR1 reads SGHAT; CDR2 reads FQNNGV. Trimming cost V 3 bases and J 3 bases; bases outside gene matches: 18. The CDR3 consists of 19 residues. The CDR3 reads CASSLLIPWFGTGSYEQYF. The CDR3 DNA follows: TGTGCCAGCAGCTTGCTTATCCCCTGGTTTGGGACAGGGAGCTACGAGCAGTACTTC. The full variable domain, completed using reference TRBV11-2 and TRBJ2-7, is EAGVAQSPRYKIIEKRQSVAFWCNPISGHATLYWYQQILGQGPKLLIQFQNNGVVDDSQLPKDRFSAERLKGVDSTLKIQPAKLEDSAVYLCASSLLIPWFGTGSYEQYFGPGTRLTVT.

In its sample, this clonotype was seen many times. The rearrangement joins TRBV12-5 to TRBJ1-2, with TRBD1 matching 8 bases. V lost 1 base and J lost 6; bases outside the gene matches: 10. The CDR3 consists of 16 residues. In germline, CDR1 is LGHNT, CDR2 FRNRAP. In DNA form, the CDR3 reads TGTGCTAGTGGTTTGGGAACTCAAGGACAGGGCAATGGCTACACCTTC. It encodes CASGLGTQGQGNGYTF.

The CDR3 sequence: CASSPTDRAYEQYF. Written as DNA, the CDR3 is TGTGCCAGCAGCCCTACTGATCGTGCCTACGAGCAGTACTTC. The chain joins TRBV27 to TRBJ2-7; no clear D. Trimming took 6 bases from V and 2 from J, leaving 14 bases between them. The CDR3 has 14 residues. The germline V gene has CDR1 MNHEY and CDR2 SMNVEV (reference sequence).

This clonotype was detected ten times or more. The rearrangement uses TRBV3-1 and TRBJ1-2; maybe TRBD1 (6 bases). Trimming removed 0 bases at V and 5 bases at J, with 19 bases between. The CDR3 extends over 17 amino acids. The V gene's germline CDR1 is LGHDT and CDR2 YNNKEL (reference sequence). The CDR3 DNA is TGTGCCAGCAGCCAAGACCCTGGGGGGGGGGCGGCTTATGGCTACACCTTC. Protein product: CASSQDPGGGAAYGYTF.

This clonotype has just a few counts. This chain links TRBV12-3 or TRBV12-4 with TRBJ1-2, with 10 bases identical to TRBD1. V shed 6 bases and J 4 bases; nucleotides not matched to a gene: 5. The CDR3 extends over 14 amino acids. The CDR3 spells CASRMGQGPYGYTF. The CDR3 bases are TGTGCCAGCAGGATGGGACAGGGGCCCTATGGCTACACCTTC.